This T cell receptor beta chain is drawn from a study of human T cells and chemical hapten exposure. Study processing details: With a range of 23,224 to 690,600, the median per sample was about 92,000 TCRs. TCRdb analysed the RACE reads with MiXCR anew, one entry per CDR3 protein. Here the V and J calls rest on TCRdb's processing, not on the authors' analysis. This repertoire shows fewer than 100,000 distinct CDR3 sequences, about 9.3% found once; its top ten account for more than 2%. Specified time point: patch test 2, 6 weeks after DPC sensitization. Treatment reported: therapeutic diphenylcyclopropenone sensitization with weekly scalp DPC. This clonotype was found a few times. This receptor was identified in a woman in her 40s with alopecia areata. Some clones in this sample may be carry-over from other donors' samples. The material sequenced was whole blood, taken in connection with sensitization to the hapten diphenylcyclopropenone (DPC).

The CDR3 loop is CAWSLREEQFF. In DNA form, the CDR3 reads TGTGCCTGGAGTCTCCGGGAGGAGCAGTTCTTC. The chain is built from TRBV30 and TRBJ2-1; a weak D match, TRBD2 (6 bases). CDR1 and CDR2 from the germline V gene are GTSNPN and SVGIG (reference sequence). The V end was cut by 2 bases, the J end by 10 bases, with 9 bases between. This CDR3 contains 11 residues. Combining the CDR3 with reference TRBV30 and TRBJ2-1 gives the whole variable domain SQTIHQWPATLVQPVGSPLSLECTVEGTSNPNLYWYRQAAGRGLQLLFYSVGIGQISSEVPQNLSASRPQDRQFILSSKKLLLSDSGFYLCAWSLREEQFFGPGTRLTVL.